The present T cell receptor beta chain was sequenced within a study of PD-L1 blockade in urothelial cancer. The assay was immunoSEQ multiplex PCR, and TCRdb's table has in-frame clones only and misses some. The sample contains about 50,000 clones, 86% of which appear only once. Between the trimmed V and J ends, which lost 3 bases and 6 bases, there was a span of 12 bases. CDR1 and CDR2 (germline): MNHEY, SMNVEV (reference sequence). This CDR3 comprises 14 residues. Described time point: pretreatment peripheral blood. Patients' urothelial carcinoma was locally advanced or metastatic. The source was PBMCs, collected around atezolizumab (anti-PD-L1) treatment. The origin of this receptor is a man in his 60s with urothelial cancer. The J gene is TRBJ2-1, the V gene TRBV27, with a tentative D call TRBD2 (6 bases). CDR3 protein: CASSLGTFPNEQFF. The CDR3 DNA reads TGTGCCAGCAGTTTGGGGACTTTCCCCAATGAGCAGTTCTTC.